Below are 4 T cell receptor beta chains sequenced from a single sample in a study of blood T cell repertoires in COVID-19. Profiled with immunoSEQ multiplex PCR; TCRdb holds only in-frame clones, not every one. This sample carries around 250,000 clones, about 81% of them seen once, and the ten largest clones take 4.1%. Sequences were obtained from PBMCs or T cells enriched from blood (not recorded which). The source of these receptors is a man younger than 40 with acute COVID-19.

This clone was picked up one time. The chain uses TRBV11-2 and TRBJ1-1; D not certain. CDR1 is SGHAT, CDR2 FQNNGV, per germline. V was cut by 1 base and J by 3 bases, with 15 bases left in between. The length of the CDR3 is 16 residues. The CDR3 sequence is CASSLGGLLRDTEAFF. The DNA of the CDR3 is TGTGCCAGCAGCTTAGGAGGGCTCCTTCGGGACACTGAAGCTTTCTTT. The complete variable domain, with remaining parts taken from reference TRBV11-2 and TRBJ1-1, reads EAGVAQSPRYKIIEKRQSVAFWCNPISGHATLYWYQQILGQGPKLLIQFQNNGVVDDSQLPKDRFSAERLKGVDSTLKIQPAKLEDSAVYLCASSLGGLLRDTEAFFGQGTRLTVV.

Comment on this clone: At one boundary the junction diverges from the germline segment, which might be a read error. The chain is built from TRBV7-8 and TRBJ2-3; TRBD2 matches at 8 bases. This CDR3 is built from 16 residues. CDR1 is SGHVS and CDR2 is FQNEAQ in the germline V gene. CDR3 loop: CASSLGASGSRDTQYF. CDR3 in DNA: TGTGCCAGCAGCTTAGGGGCCAGCGGGAGCAGAGATACGCAGTATTTT.

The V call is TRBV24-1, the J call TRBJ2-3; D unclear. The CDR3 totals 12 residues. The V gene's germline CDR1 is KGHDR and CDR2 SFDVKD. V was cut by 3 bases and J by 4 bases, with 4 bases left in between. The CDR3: CATSDGPDTQYF. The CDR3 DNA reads TGTGCCACCAGTGATGGCCCAGATACGCAGTATTTT.

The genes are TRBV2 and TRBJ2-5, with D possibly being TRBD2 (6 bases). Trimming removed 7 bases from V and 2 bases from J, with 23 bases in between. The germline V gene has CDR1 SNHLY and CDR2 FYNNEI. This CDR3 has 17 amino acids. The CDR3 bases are TGTGCCAGCAAGAGGAGGGCGACAGCTGATACACAAGAGACCCAGTACTTC. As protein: CASKRRATADTQETQYF.